This TCR beta chain derives from a study of shared clonotypes between healthy human individuals. As concerns this clone: No antigen is known for it.

Broader study findings: When naive CD4 clonotypes were compared across a handful of donors, about 5% were shared.

Naive CD8 cells lacked CD45RO, underwent positive selection for CCR7 and left out terminally differentiated effector memory CD45RA+ cells. Only in-frame clones appear in the TCRdb table, and some are missing; sequencing was by immunoSEQ multiplex PCR. The table records about 1,800,000 clones, about 95% of them present only once. Source material: naive CD8+ T cells sorted from blood. This TCR was sampled from a man younger than 35 in good health.

Here the CDR3 reads CASSLGPGEKLFF. CDR3 nucleotides: TGCGCCAGCAGCTTAGGGCCGGGGGAAAAACTGTTTTTT. The chain joins TRBV5-1 to TRBJ1-4; no reliable D call. There are 13 residues in the CDR3. From germline, CDR1 is SGHRS and CDR2 YFSETQ. Trimming took 2 bases from V and 8 from J, leaving 10 bases between them.